The next 8 T cell receptor beta chains were all read from a single sample in a study of metastatic and nonmetastatic thyroid tumors. MiXCR re-clonotyped the PCR reads for TCRdb. The table records about 21,000 clones, about 10% of them present only once. Thyroid surgery was performed in patients who had received no treatment beforehand. The specimen was blood. The receptors originated from a female donor with papillary thyroid cancer or a benign thyroid nodule (not recorded which). Some clones in this sample may be carry-over from other donors' samples.

This clone came up many times. The rearrangement links TRBV20-1 to TRBJ2-3; D call uncertain. Trimming cost V 0 bases and J 2 bases, with 18 bases left between them. The CDR3 length is 17 residues. CDR1 is DFQATT and CDR2 is SNEGSKA in the germline V gene (reference sequence). The CDR3 bases are TGCAGTGCTAGAGATCTCCGACCGGAATCGGACACAGATACGCAGTATTTT. Protein sequence: CSARDLRPESDTDTQYF.

Comments on this clone: This clone may be a read error of a much larger clone one base away. The rearrangement joins TRBV7-9 to TRBJ1-1; possible D gene TRBD1, 5 bases. The CDR3 runs 11 residues. Per the germline V gene, CDR1 is SEHNR and CDR2 is FQNEAQ (reference sequence). In nucleotides, the CDR3 is TGTGCCAGCAGCTTGGACACTGAAGCTCTCTTT. Protein: CASSLDTEALF.

This clone has at least ten counts. V gene TRBV5-1 combines with J gene TRBJ2-1; 8 nucleotides align to TRBD1. Per the germline V gene, CDR1 is SGHRS and CDR2 is YFSETQ. V lost 0 bases, J lost 9 bases, and 11 bases stayed unmatched. The CDR3 spans 16 residues. The CDR3 DNA reads TGCGCCAGCAGCTTGGGGGGCAGGGGGCCGTCGTTTGAGCAGTTCTTC. Translating it yields CASSLGGRGPSFEQFF. The whole variable domain, remainder taken from reference TRBV5-1 and TRBJ2-1, is KAGVTQTPRYLIKTRGQQVTLSCSPISGHRSVSWYQQTPGQGLQFLFEYFSETQRNKGNFPGRFSGRQFSNSRSEMNVSTLELGDSALYLCASSLGGRGPSFEQFFGPGTRLTVL.

This clone was seen ten or more times. The chain has TRBV24-1 and TRBJ2-2; D is unresolved. The CDR3 covers 13 residues. Germline loops: CDR1 KGHDR, CDR2 SFDVKD. The ends were cut back, 3 bases at V and 6 bases at J, with 7 bases in the middle. This CDR3 reads CATSDPSSGELFF. CDR3 sequence (DNA): TGTGCCACCAGTGATCCTTCGTCCGGGGAGCTGTTTTTT.

This clone has at least ten counts. A junction end diverges from the germline sequence, so it may reflect a read error. Other DNA sequences within the sample encode an identical CDR3. The chain couples TRBV11-2 to TRBJ2-7; unclear D gene. The CDR3 spans 13 residues. The germline V gene encodes CDR1 SGHAT and CDR2 FQNNGV. This chain's CDR3 is CASSLVVPGEQYF. The DNA of the CDR3 is TGTGCCAGTAGCTTAGTCGTACCAGGCGAGCAGTACTTC.

This clone was seen at least ten times. The V call is TRBV7-2, the J call TRBJ1-1; no clear D. Trimming took 1 base from V and 1 from J, leaving 7 bases between them. Germline V gene lookup returns CDR1 SGHTA and CDR2 FQGNSA. The CDR3 is made up of 14 amino acids. The CDR3 sequence: CASSLGPANTEAFF. The CDR3 DNA follows: TGTGCCAGCAGCTTAGGCCCGGCGAACACTGAAGCTTTCTTT.

This clone was detected ten times or more. The chain employs TRBV6-2 or TRBV6-3 and TRBJ2-1, with a weak D call TRBD2 (6 bases). V lost 5 bases to trimming and J lost 5 bases, with 19 bases between them. The CDR3 is made up of 16 amino acids. The germline V gene encodes CDR1 MNHEY and CDR2 SVGEGT. CDR3: CASSGKRTITDNEQFF. In nucleotides, the CDR3 is TGTGCCAGCAGTGGAAAGAGGACTATTACAGACAATGAGCAGTTCTTC.

The rearrangement links TRBV19 to TRBJ2-1, with 9 bases lining up with TRBD1. J lost 2 bases, V lost 6 bases, and 8 bases had no gene match. This CDR3 has 16 residues. The germline V gene has CDR1 LNHDA and CDR2 SQIVND (reference sequence). CDR3 bases: TGTGCCAGTAGCCGGATGTGGGACAGGGCCTACAATGAGCAGTTCTTC. This sequence encodes CASSRMWDRAYNEQFF.